The subject of this entry is one T cell receptor beta chain. The antigen is not known. The sample is drawn from a study of early T cells in non-severe SARS-CoV-2 infection. Study summary: The study sequenced bulk RNA from unsorted whole blood, with chains unpaired. Whole-study findings and limits: In VDJdb matching, anti-spike CD8 responses were favored while private and CD4 specificities went missing.

Researchers tagged individual cDNA molecules with unique molecular identifiers. TCRdb processed the 5' RACE reads anew with MiXCR; each CDR3 protein has one entry. Here the sample spans 85,000 to 90,000 distinct CDR3 sequences, 14% to 15% being singletons. CDR1 MNHEY and CDR2 SMNVEV come from the germline V gene (reference sequence). V was pared by 2 bases and J by 7 bases, with 10 bases between. The CDR3 runs 13 residues. V is TRBV27 and J is TRBJ2-3; D unclear. The clonotype comes from an adult who was a healthcare worker with PCR-confirmed SARS-CoV-2 infection or an uninfected control (not recorded which). The material sequenced was whole blood. CDR3 region: CASSLEFKYTQYF. The CDR3 DNA sequence: TGTGCCAGCAGTTTAGAGTTTAAGTATACGCAGTATTTT.